The 17 T cell receptor beta chains below were found in one sample sequenced in a study of blood T cell repertoires in COVID-19. Only in-frame clones appear in the TCRdb table, and some are missing; sequencing was by immunoSEQ multiplex PCR. The table includes just under 75,000 clones, approximately 80% detected once. The sample taken for sequencing was peripheral blood. Receptors originate from a man older than 75 with active or convalescent COVID-19.

This clone was detected once. CDR3 bases: TGTGCCAGTAGTATGGGGACAGGAAGGCTAGCGGGGGGCTTCAATGAGCAGTTCTTC. It encodes CASSMGTGRLAGGFNEQFF. The chain links TRBV19 to TRBJ2-1; 11 bases align to TRBD2. The CDR3 has 19 residues. V shed 3 bases, J shed 6 bases, and the junction held 16 bases outside the gene matches. Germline V gene sequence: CDR1 LNHDA, CDR2 SQIVND (reference sequence).

V is TRBV9 and J is TRBJ2-3; 16 nucleotides align to TRBD2. Trimming took 0 bases from V and 8 from J; bases not matched to a gene: 9. CDR1 and CDR2 from the germline V gene are SGDLS and YYNGEE. The CDR3 extends over 18 amino acids. The CDR3 region is CASSVAGTSGRAGGTQYF. DNA of the CDR3: TGTGCCAGCAGCGTAGCCGGGACTAGCGGGAGGGCCGGGGGTACGCAGTATTTT. Together with reference TRBV9 and TRBJ2-3, the CDR3 gives the full variable domain: DSGVTQTPKHLITATGQRVTLRCSPRSGDLSVYWYQQSLDQGLQFLIQYYNGEERAKGNILERFSAQQFPDLHSELNLSSLELGDSALYFCASSVAGTSGRAGGTQYFGPGTRLTVL.

The chain is built from TRBV20-1 and TRBJ1-1; 11 nucleotides line up with TRBD1. J gave up 8 bases and V 3 bases, and 5 bases lay outside the gene matches. Germline loops: CDR1 DFQATT, CDR2 SNEGSKA (reference sequence). The CDR3 is made up of 13 amino acids. CDR3 loop: CSASRTGGREAFF. Here the CDR3 DNA reads TGCAGTGCTAGTAGGACAGGGGGCAGGGAAGCTTTCTTT.

The chain has TRBV6-2 or TRBV6-3 and TRBJ2-1; 7 bases fit TRBD1. V lost 0 bases to trimming and J lost 6 bases; unmatched junction nucleotides: 2. The CDR3 has 14 residues. CDR1 and CDR2 (germline): MNHEY, SVGEGT. The CDR3 nucleotides read TGTGCCAGCAGTTACTCGTGGACAGGCAATGAGCAGTTCTTC. Translation gives CASSYSWTGNEQFF.

The chain is built from TRBV5-1 and TRBJ1-6; 9 bases map to TRBD1. The CDR3 is 13 amino acids. Trimming cost V 2 bases and J 12 bases; bases outside gene matches: 3. Germline CDR1 SGHRS, CDR2 YFSETQ. In nucleotides, the CDR3 is TGCGCCAGCAGCTTTCGACAGGGGGAACCCCTCCACTTT. As protein: CASSFRQGEPLHF.

This clone came up once. J is TRBJ2-5 and V is TRBV10-3, with 9 nucleotides matching TRBD2. This CDR3 region has 17 residues. V shed 3 bases, J shed 5 bases, and the junction held 13 bases outside the gene matches. Germline values: CDR1 ENHRY, CDR2 SYGVKD. CDR3 DNA sequence: TGTGCCATCAGTGAAGGACTAGCGCCGAAGGGACGGGAGACCCAGTACTTC. It codes for CAISEGLAPKGRETQYF.

This chain joins TRBV2 and TRBJ2-5; tentatively, D is TRBD2 (5 bases). Per germline, CDR1 SNHLY and CDR2 FYNNEI. With 4 bases removed from V and 5 bases from J, the gap between germline ends came to 11 bases. This CDR3 comprises 13 residues. The CDR3 sequence: CASSGGIWETQYF. For the CDR3, the DNA is TGTGCCAGCAGTGGAGGGATATGGGAGACCCAGTACTTC.

The chain links TRBV9 to TRBJ2-7; possible D gene TRBD2, 5 bases. V gave up 4 bases and J gave up 2 bases, with 10 bases separating them. CDR1 SGDLS and CDR2 YYNGEE come from the germline V gene. This CDR3 is 13 amino acids long. CDR3 loop: CASSPEGPYEQYF. The CDR3 nucleotides are TGTGCCAGCAGCCCCGAGGGCCCCTACGAGCAGTACTTC.

The gene calls are TRBV6-5 and TRBJ2-7, with D possibly TRBD2 on 5 matching bases. This CDR3 has 14 amino acids. Germline values: CDR1 MNHEY, CDR2 SVGAGI. V was pared by 7 bases and J by 3 bases, with 16 bases between. CDR3 sequence (DNA): TGTGCCAGCAACCAAGCGGCCACAGACTACGAGCAGTACTTC. Translation gives CASNQAATDYEQYF.

V usage is TRBV3-1 (or the pseudogene TRBV3-2) and J usage is TRBJ2-1; 7 bases match TRBD2. CDR3 size: 12 residues. Losses at the gene ends were 6 bases for V and 10 bases for J; bases not matched to a gene: 6. Germline values: CDR1 LGHDT, CDR2 YNNKEL (reference sequence). The CDR3 nucleotides read TGTGCCAGCAGTACTAGCGTGGGCGAGCAGTTCTTC. This codes for CASSTSVGEQFF.

This chain joins TRBV14 and TRBJ2-7; the D gene is possibly TRBD2 (7 bases). V lost 0 bases and J 4 bases, leaving 13 bases between the germline ends. This CDR3 contains 15 residues. Per germline, CDR1 SGHDN and CDR2 FVKESK. CDR3 nucleotide sequence: TGTGCCAGCAGCCAAGATTTGCGGGGGCTGTACGAGCAGTACTTC. Translating it yields CASSQDLRGLYEQYF. The full variable domain, with the rest looked up from reference TRBV14 and TRBJ2-7, is EAGVTQFPSHSVIEKGQTVTLRCDPISGHDNLYWYRRVMGKEIKFLLHFVKESKQDESGMPNNRFLAERTGGTYSTLKVQPAELEDSGVYFCASSQDLRGLYEQYFGPGTRLTVT.

The rearrangement uses TRBV6-1 and TRBJ2-5, with 11 bases fitting TRBD2. This CDR3 region has 16 residues. After removal of 1 base from V and 5 bases from J, the junction contained 6 bases not matched to a gene. The germline V gene has CDR1 MNHNS and CDR2 SASEGT. CDR3 sequence reads: CASSEVGGTSGETQYF. The CDR3 nucleotides are TGTGCCAGCAGTGAAGTAGGGGGGACTAGCGGTGAGACCCAGTACTTC.

The rearrangement uses TRBV29-1 and TRBJ2-7; perhaps TRBD1 as D (6 bases). The CDR3 has 13 residues. CDR1 and CDR2 from the germline V gene are SQVTM and ANQGSEA. The germline V and J ends were trimmed by 1 base and 3 bases, with 10 bases remaining between them. The DNA of the CDR3 is TGCAGCGTTGAAGTGGACAGACTCTACGAGCAGTACTTC. Translating gives CSVEVDRLYEQYF.

The V and J genes are TRBV12-3 or TRBV12-4 and TRBJ1-6; tentative D call: TRBD1 (6 bases). The CDR3 length is 13 residues. Trimming pared 6 bases from V and 11 bases from J, leaving 14 bases between. CDR3 amino acids: CASRNRVYAPLHF. The CDR3 bases are TGTGCCAGCAGGAACAGGGTTTATGCACCCCTCCACTTT.

The rearrangement links TRBV28 to TRBJ1-6; D is possibly TRBD1 (6 bases). V lost 5 bases to trimming and J lost 10 bases, with 9 bases between them. The CDR3 totals 12 residues. Germline CDR1 and CDR2: MDHEN and SYDVKM. The CDR3 here is CASSTGNSPLHF. The CDR3 DNA reads as TGTGCCAGCAGTACAGGGAACTCACCCCTCCACTTT.

The chain recombines TRBV5-6 with TRBJ2-3; D may be TRBD1 (6 bases). CDR3 length: 13 residues. Trimming removed 0 bases at V and 5 bases at J, with 7 bases between. In germline, CDR1 is SGHDT, CDR2 YYEEEE. The CDR3 protein is CASSLDRVDTQYF. Written as DNA, the CDR3 is TGTGCCAGCAGCTTGGACAGGGTAGATACGCAGTATTTT.

This chain connects TRBV5-1 to TRBJ1-2, with 9 nucleotides matching TRBD1. This CDR3 is built from 13 residues. The V and J ends lost 4 bases and 6 bases, in that order; junction bases with no gene match: 4. Per the germline V gene, CDR1 is SGHRS and CDR2 is YFSETQ. CDR3 protein: CASSRTGDHGYTF. The DNA for the CDR3 is TGCGCCAGCAGCCGGACAGGGGATCATGGCTACACCTTC. The full variable domain, its missing parts supplied by reference TRBV5-1 and TRBJ1-2, is KAGVTQTPRYLIKTRGQQVTLSCSPISGHRSVSWYQQTPGQGLQFLFEYFSETQRNKGNFPGRFSGRQFSNSRSEMNVSTLELGDSALYLCASSRTGDHGYTFGSGTRLTVV.